A selection of T cell receptor beta chains follows, all from one sample in a study of blood T cell repertoires in COVID-19. This table comes from immunoSEQ multiplex PCR, and its TCRdb copy is limited to in-frame clones, with some not included. The data hold some 110,000 clones, with about four fifths observed a single time. Sequenced: peripheral blood. The receptors shown here come from a woman at least 80 years old with active or convalescent COVID-19. Both conserved end residues are part of each CDR3. The order of the fields is D gene, V gene, J gene, clone size, CDR3 DNA, CDR3 protein. A D gene is named only where the DNA matches it firmly. Clone sizes are given selectively: once, few, many, or a class where the clone is expanded.

D: NA
V: TRBV5-1
J: TRBJ1-6
size: NA
DNA: TGCGCCAGCAGCCTGGATACAGGGATTAATTCACCCCTCCACTTT
CDR3: CASSLDTGINSPLHF

D: NA
V: TRBV19
J: TRBJ2-7
size: NA
DNA: TGTGCCAGTAGTAGGAAGGGAGTCGACGAGCAGTACTTC
CDR3: CASSRKGVDEQYF

D: NA
V: TRBV9
J: TRBJ1-4
size: NA
DNA: TGTGCCAGCAGCGTCGGGGCGCGGGGTGGTGAAAAACTGTTTTTT
CDR3: CASSVGARGGEKLFF

D: NA
V: TRBV2
J: TRBJ1-2
size: NA
DNA: TGTGCCAGAGCCGACAGGCCCTATGGCTACACCTTC
CDR3: CARADRPYGYTF

D: NA
V: TRBV28
J: TRBJ1-1
size: few
DNA: TGTGCCAGCAGTCTACCTGGGAGGGGATGGGAGACTGAAGCTTTCTTT
CDR3: CASSLPGRGWETEAFF

D: NA
V: TRBV5-1
J: TRBJ1-6
size: NA
DNA: TGCGCCAGCAGCCCCAGCGGGGACTCACCCCTCCACTTT
CDR3: CASSPSGDSPLHF

D: TRBD1
V: TRBV5-1
J: TRBJ2-3
size: NA
DNA: TGCGCCAGCAGCATCGGACAGGGTAGCACAGATACGCAGTATTTT
CDR3: CASSIGQGSTDTQYF

D: TRBD1
V: TRBV6-6
J: TRBJ1-2
size: NA
DNA: TGTGCCAGCAGCCCGCGGGCGGGACAGGGTAACTATGGCTACACCTTC
CDR3: CASSPRAGQGNYGYTF

D: TRBD2
V: TRBV5-5
J: TRBJ2-1
size: NA
DNA: TGTGCCAGCAGCTTGGGGTTCCCTGGGGGAGCGGGGGGCCTCTACAATGAGCAGTTCTTC
CDR3: CASSLGFPGGAGGLYNEQFF

D: NA
V: TRBV30
J: TRBJ2-1
size: NA
DNA: TGTGCCTGGACAACGATGCGTGAGCAGTTCTTC
CDR3: CAWTTMREQFF

D: NA
V: TRBV7-9
J: TRBJ2-2
size: NA
DNA: TGTGCCAGCAGGCGTGGACAGGGAGGGACCGGGGAGCTGTTTTTT
CDR3: CASRRGQGGTGELFF

D: NA
V: TRBV21-1
J: TRBJ2-3
size: NA
DNA: TGTGCCAGCAGCAAAAGAAGTAACAGGGGAAGCACAGATACGCAGTATTTT
CDR3: CASSKRSNRGSTDTQYF

D: NA
V: TRBV10-3
J: TRBJ2-6
size: NA
DNA: TGTGCCATCGGGACAAGGTCTATTTCTGGGGCCAACGTCCTGACTTTC
CDR3: CAIGTRSISGANVLTF

D: NA
V: TRBV29-1
J: TRBJ1-1
size: NA
DNA: TGCAGCGTTGAAGATCAGGGTCCGACTTTCTTT
CDR3: CSVEDQGPTFF